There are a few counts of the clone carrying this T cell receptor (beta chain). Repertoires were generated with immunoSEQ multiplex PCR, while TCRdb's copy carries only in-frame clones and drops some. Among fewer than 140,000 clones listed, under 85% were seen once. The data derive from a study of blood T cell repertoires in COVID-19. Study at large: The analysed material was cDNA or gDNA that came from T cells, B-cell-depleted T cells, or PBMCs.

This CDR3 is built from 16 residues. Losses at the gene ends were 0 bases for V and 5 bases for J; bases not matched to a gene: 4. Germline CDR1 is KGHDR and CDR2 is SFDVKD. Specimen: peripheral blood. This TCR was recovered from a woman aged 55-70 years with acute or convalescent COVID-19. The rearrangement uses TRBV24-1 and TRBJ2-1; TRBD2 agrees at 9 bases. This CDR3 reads CATSDLGREGHNEQFF. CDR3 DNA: TGTGCCACCAGTGATTTGGGGCGGGAGGGTCACAATGAGCAGTTCTTC.